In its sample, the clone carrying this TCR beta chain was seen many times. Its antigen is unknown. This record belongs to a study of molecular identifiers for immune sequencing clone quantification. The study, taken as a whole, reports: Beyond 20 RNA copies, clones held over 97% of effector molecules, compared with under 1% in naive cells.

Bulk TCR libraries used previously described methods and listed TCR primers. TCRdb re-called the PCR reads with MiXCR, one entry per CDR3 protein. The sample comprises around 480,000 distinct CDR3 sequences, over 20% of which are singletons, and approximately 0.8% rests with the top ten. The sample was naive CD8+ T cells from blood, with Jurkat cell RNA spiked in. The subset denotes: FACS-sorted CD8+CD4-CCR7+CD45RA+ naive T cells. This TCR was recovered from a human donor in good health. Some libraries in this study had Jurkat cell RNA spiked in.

The CDR3 DNA reads TGTGCCAGCAGCCTGGGGATTAGCTCTGGAAACACCATATATTTT. Protein product: CASSLGISSGNTIYF. The genes are TRBV7-2 and TRBJ1-3, with unresolved D. The CDR3 consists of 15 residues. Germline V gene lookup returns CDR1 SGHTA and CDR2 FQGNSA. Trimming pared 5 bases from V and 0 bases from J, leaving 11 bases between.